Below are 32 T cell receptor beta chains sequenced from a single sample in a study of blood T cell repertoires in COVID-19 (dated by TCRdb to 2020 to 2021). The receptor library was made with the immunoSEQ multiplex PCR assay. TCRdb took over this immuneACCESS table, retaining in-frame rearrangements with V and J assigned. Such tables are incomplete; in checked studies, under half of the missing clones stem from an unresolved V gene, and the remainder is unexplained. For this sample the table gives just over 75,000 clones, of which roughly 84% were detected only once. Together, the top ten hold about 3.8% of the sample. The sequenced sample consisted of peripheral blood. Receptors originate from a man in his fifties with acute or convalescent COVID-19.

The chain uses TRBV6-4 and TRBJ2-2; a possible D gene is TRBD2 (6 bases). The V gene lost 8 bases and the J gene lost 13 bases, with 23 bases spanning the gap. The CDR3 sequence is 14 residues long. In germline, CDR1 is MRHNA, CDR2 SNTAGT. In DNA, the CDR3 is TGTGCCAGCTGCCACCCCGGGACTTCAGGAGGGCTGTTTTTT. Translation gives CASCHPGTSGGLFF.

The rearrangement links TRBV12-3 or TRBV12-4 to TRBJ1-2, with 8 bases matching TRBD1. V shed 6 bases, J shed 11 bases, and the junction held 8 bases outside the gene matches. CDR3 length: 12 amino acids. The CDR3, as DNA: TGTGCCAGCAGCAAGGACAGGGCTGGATACACCTTC. Translation gives CASSKDRAGYTF.

This chain connects TRBV3-1 (or the pseudogene TRBV3-2) to TRBJ2-3, with 10 bases identical to TRBD1. CDR3 length: 16 residues. The junction had 9 bases not matched to a gene; V was cut back by 4 bases and J by 5 bases. Germline V lookup: CDR1 LGHDT, CDR2 YNNKEL (reference sequence). The CDR3 region is CASSPRTGGTQDTQYF. The CDR3 DNA is TGTGCCAGCAGCCCCCGGACAGGGGGTACGCAAGATACGCAGTATTTT.

The chain combines TRBV7-2 with TRBJ2-1, with D maybe TRBD1 (6 bases). V shed 5 bases and J shed 10 bases, with 15 bases lying between them. This CDR3 spans 13 amino acids. From germline, CDR1 is SGHTA and CDR2 FQGNSA. The CDR3 DNA reads as TGTGCCAGCAGCCTCGGACAGCATGGGGAGCAGTTCTTC. This sequence encodes CASSLGQHGEQFF. The full variable domain, in which reference TRBV7-2 and TRBJ2-1 provide the parts outside the CDR3, is GAGVSQSPSNKVTEKGKDVELRCDPISGHTALYWYRQSLGQGLEFLIYFQGNSAPDKSGLPSDRFSAERTGGSVSTLTIQRTQQEDSAVYLCASSLGQHGEQFFGPGTRLTVL.

The V call is TRBV7-9, the J call TRBJ1-4; TRBD1 matches 8 bases. Trimming at V came to 7 bases and at J to 3 bases, leaving 7 bases not matched to a gene. The CDR3 consists of 15 residues. In germline, CDR1 is SEHNR, CDR2 FQNEAQ (reference sequence). CDR3 DNA: TGTGCCAGCAACTCACTGGGACAGGCTAATGAAAAACTGTTTTTT. As protein: CASNSLGQANEKLFF.

This chain connects TRBV4-2 to TRBJ2-7; 8 bases agree with TRBD1. This CDR3 spans 15 amino acids. The V segment lost 5 bases and the J segment 3 bases; nucleotides outside the gene matches: 9. Germline CDR1 is LGHNA and CDR2 is YNFKEQ. The CDR3 nucleotides are TGTGCCAGCAGCAACGGACAGGGCCCAAACTACGAGCAGTACTTC. This encodes CASSNGQGPNYEQYF.

This clone has just a few counts. The chain employs TRBV9 and TRBJ1-2; possible D gene TRBD1, 6 bases. CDR3 length: 13 amino acids. CDR1 and CDR2 from the germline V gene are SGDLS and YYNGEE. Trimming removed 1 base from V and 6 bases from J, with 10 bases in between. The chain's CDR3 is CASSVKTGDGYTF. As DNA, the CDR3 is TGTGCCAGCAGCGTAAAGACAGGCGATGGCTACACCTTC.

CDR3 amino acids: CASSLGHEQFF. In nucleotides, the CDR3 is TGTGCCAGCAGTCTGGGCCATGAGCAGTTCTTC. J is TRBJ2-1 and V is TRBV28; D not certain. Germline assignment: CDR1 MDHEN and CDR2 SYDVKM. Trimming took 5 bases from V and 8 from J, leaving 7 bases between them. The CDR3 has 11 residues. Based on the CDR3 plus reference TRBV28 and TRBJ2-1, the full variable domain is DVKVTQSSRYLVKRTGEKVFLECVQDMDHENMFWYRQDPGLGLRLIYFSYDVKMKEKGDIPEGYSVSREKKERFSLILESASTNQTSMYLCASSLGHEQFFGPGTRLTVL.

V gene TRBV3-1 (or the pseudogene TRBV3-2) combines with J gene TRBJ2-1, with 8 bases matching TRBD1. This CDR3 has 14 amino acids. V was clipped by 6 bases and J by 7 bases; unmatched bases: 8. The V gene's germline CDR1 is LGHDT and CDR2 YNNKEL (reference sequence). The CDR3 loop reads CASRWTGSGNEQFF. CDR3 coding DNA: TGTGCCAGCAGATGGACAGGGTCTGGGAATGAGCAGTTCTTC.

The chain couples TRBV6-5 to TRBJ2-1; TRBD1 matches 12 bases. Germline assignment: CDR1 MNHEY and CDR2 SVGAGI. This CDR3 comprises 15 residues. The V and J ends lost 7 bases and 4 bases, in that order; junction bases with no gene match: 5. CDR3 sequence (DNA): TGTGCCAGCAAGAGGGACAGGGGGCTGTACAATGAGCAGTTCTTC. Translated, it gives CASKRDRGLYNEQFF.

This clone occurred a few times. The chain carries TRBV7-9 and TRBJ2-2, with 14 nucleotides matching TRBD2. CDR3 length: 18 amino acids. With V trimmed by 5 bases and J by 5 bases, 10 bases remained unmatched. Germline lookup yields CDR1 SEHNR and CDR2 FQNEAQ (reference sequence). The CDR3 sequence is CASSRTGLAGGRTGELFF. As DNA, the CDR3 is TGTGCCAGCAGCCGTACAGGACTAGCGGGGGGCCGGACCGGGGAGCTGTTTTTT.

The chain links TRBV9 to TRBJ1-5; unclear D gene. The CDR3 extends over 15 amino acids. V was cut by 3 bases and J by 0 bases, with 10 bases left in between. CDR1 and CDR2 (germline): SGDLS, YYNGEE. CDR3 nucleotides: TGTGCCAGCAGCGCGTCCACCAGTAGCAATCAGCCCCAGCATTTT. Its protein product is CASSASTSSNQPQHF.

The chain is built from TRBV5-1 and TRBJ2-3; 7 bases fit TRBD2. In germline, CDR1 is SGHRS, CDR2 YFSETQ. The CDR3 covers 15 residues. The J segment lost 2 bases and the V segment lost 5 bases, leaving 8 bases of the junction unmatched. The CDR3 reads CASSSAGTYTDTQYF. The CDR3 coding sequence is TGCGCCAGCAGTTCAGCGGGAACTTACACAGATACGCAGTATTTT.

The chain is built from TRBV6-5 and TRBJ1-1; D unclear. The CDR3 is made up of 13 amino acids. CDR1 MNHEY and CDR2 SVGAGI come from the germline V gene. Trimming took 0 bases from V and 7 from J, leaving 9 bases between them. CDR3 amino acids: CASSYSRQLEAFF. CDR3 nucleotide sequence: TGTGCCAGCAGTTACTCGAGGCAGCTTGAAGCTTTCTTT.

This clone was counted only a few times. This sequence joins TRBV12-3 or TRBV12-4 and TRBJ1-1; TRBD1 agrees at 7 bases. After removal of 6 bases from V and 4 bases from J, the junction contained 5 bases not matched to a gene. The length of the CDR3 is 13 residues. The CDR3 protein is CASRQGRSTEAFF. CDR3 bases: TGTGCCAGCAGACAGGGGCGTTCCACTGAAGCTTTCTTT.

This chain joins TRBV2 and TRBJ2-5, with D hard to call. The V and J ends lost 11 bases and 3 bases respectively, with 13 bases between them. CDR3 length: 12 amino acids. Per the germline V gene, CDR1 is SNHLY and CDR2 is FYNNEI. CDR3 protein: CAPAKQEETQYF. The CDR3 region has the DNA TGTGCCCCAGCAAAGCAGGAAGAGACCCAGTACTTC.

The chain uses TRBV7-6 and TRBJ2-2; 9 bases map to TRBD2. The junction had 7 bases not matched to a gene; V was cut back by 2 bases and J by 0 bases. The CDR3 loop spans 18 amino acids. Germline assignment: CDR1 SGHVS and CDR2 FNYEAQ. CDR3: CASSLWAGGPPNTGELFF. For the CDR3, the DNA is TGTGCCAGCAGCTTATGGGCGGGAGGGCCTCCGAACACCGGGGAGCTGTTTTTT. Full variable domain (remainder filled in from reference TRBV7-6 and TRBJ2-2): GAGVSQSPRYKVTKRGQDVALRCDPISGHVSLYWYRQALGQGPEFLTYFNYEAQQDKSGLPNDRFSAERPEGSISTLTIQRTEQRDSAMYRCASSLWAGGPPNTGELFFGEGSRLTVL.

The chain carries TRBV11-2 and TRBJ2-4, with D possibly being TRBD2 (6 bases). Trimming left V 5 bases short and J 3 bases short, with 20 bases between. CDR3 size: 17 residues. The V gene's germline CDR1 is SGHAT and CDR2 FQNNGV. CDR3 sequence (DNA): TGTGCCAGCAGCCCCCTACGGACTAACCGATTCAAAAACATTCAGTACTTC. Residues: CASSPLRTNRFKNIQYF.

The chain recombines TRBV29-1 with TRBJ2-5; TRBD1 is a possible D gene (6 bases). Per the germline V gene, CDR1 is SQVTM and CDR2 is ANQGSEA. V was shortened by 3 bases and J by 4 bases, with 12 bases between the two germline ends. The CDR3 has 13 residues. The CDR3 DNA sequence: TGCAGCGTTGACAGGGGTATGGTAGAGACCCAGTACTTC. Translating it yields CSVDRGMVETQYF.

The chain carries TRBV19 and TRBJ1-2; 7 bases match TRBD1. Germline values: CDR1 LNHDA, CDR2 SQIVND (reference sequence). The V and J ends lost 2 bases and 0 bases, in that order; junction bases with no gene match: 9. CDR3 length: 17 amino acids. The CDR3 loop is CASSIPGTVKANYGYTF. CDR3 nucleotides: TGTGCCAGTAGTATACCCGGGACAGTGAAGGCTAACTATGGCTACACCTTC.

This chain connects TRBV5-8 to TRBJ2-7, with D perhaps TRBD2 (5 bases). Germline V gene sequence: CDR1 SGHTS, CDR2 YDEGEE. Trimming cost V 2 bases and J 4 bases, with 7 bases left between them. The CDR3 covers 12 residues. The CDR3 protein is CASSFLAYEQYF. The CDR3 coding sequence is TGTGCCAGCAGCTTTTTAGCGTACGAGCAGTACTTC.

The rearrangement links TRBV4-3 to TRBJ2-7; TRBD1 might be the D (6 bases). V was shortened by 0 bases and J by 3 bases, with 12 bases between the two germline ends. The CDR3 is made up of 15 amino acids. Germline V CDR1 and CDR2: LGHNA, YSLEER. CDR3 in DNA: TGCGCCAGCAGCCAAGATCAGGGGAGTTTCTACGAGCAGTACTTC. It encodes CASSQDQGSFYEQYF.

J is TRBJ2-1 and V is TRBV29-1; 8 nucleotides line up with TRBD2. From germline, CDR1 is SQVTM and CDR2 ANQGSEA. The CDR3 consists of 13 residues. With 8 bases clipped from V and 4 bases from J, the junction kept 7 bases outside the gene matches. The CDR3 loop reads CSIATSGYNEQFF. The CDR3 region has the DNA TGCAGCATTGCAACTAGCGGATACAATGAGCAGTTCTTC.

The rearrangement uses TRBV10-2 and TRBJ2-6; D not resolved. Germline CDR1 is WSHSY and CDR2 is SAAADI. V lost 3 bases, J lost 0 bases, and 3 bases lay in between. This CDR3 spans 14 amino acids. For the CDR3, the DNA is TGCGCCAGCAGTGACATCTCTGGGGCCAACGTCCTGACTTTC. This gives the protein CASSDISGANVLTF.

The chain has TRBV5-1 and TRBJ2-1; D perhaps matches TRBD2 (6 bases). The CDR3 is 15 residues long. Germline CDR1 and CDR2: SGHRS and YFSETQ. The V gene lost 0 bases and the J gene lost 0 bases, with 7 bases spanning the gap. The CDR3 DNA sequence: TGCGCCAGCAGCTTGGACGGGAGCTCCTACAATGAGCAGTTCTTC. As protein: CASSLDGSSYNEQFF.

This clone was seen a single time. The chain is built from TRBV12-3 or TRBV12-4 and TRBJ1-2; 7 bases are a match to TRBD1. Trimming at V came to 6 bases and at J to 6 bases, leaving 1 base not matched to a gene. The CDR3 runs to 11 residues. DNA for the CDR3: TGTGCCAGCAGCACAGGGGATGGCTACACCTTC. Protein: CASSTGDGYTF.

In this sample, this clone turned up once. The J gene is TRBJ2-1, the V gene TRBV27; 9 nucleotides line up with TRBD1. Germline loops: CDR1 MNHEY, CDR2 SMNVEV (reference sequence). Germline trimming cut 7 bases from V and 6 bases from J; bases unmatched to any gene: 10. The CDR3 spans 15 residues. The CDR3 spells CASKSRDRVLNEQFF. The CDR3 nucleotides are TGTGCCAGCAAATCCCGGGACAGGGTCCTCAATGAGCAGTTCTTC.

This rearrangement joins TRBV6-5 to TRBJ1-5; D is undetermined. Between the trimmed V and J ends, which lost 6 bases and 6 bases, there was a span of 12 bases. The CDR3 spans 13 residues. The V gene's germline CDR1 is MNHEY and CDR2 SVGAGI. The CDR3 sequence is CASSRGSGQPQHF. CDR3 DNA sequence: TGTGCCAGCAGCCGAGGGTCCGGTCAGCCCCAGCATTTT.

The gene calls are TRBV13 and TRBJ2-1; maybe TRBD2 (5 bases). Between the trimmed V and J ends, which lost 3 bases and 8 bases, there was a span of 8 bases. Germline CDR1 is PRHDT and CDR2 is FYEKMQ (reference sequence). The length of the CDR3 is 12 residues. The CDR3, as DNA: TGTGCCAGCAGCTTTAGCGTTGATGAGCAGTTCTTC. Amino acids: CASSFSVDEQFF.

Only one count was recorded for this clone. The genes are TRBV12-3 or TRBV12-4 and TRBJ2-7, with a tentative D call TRBD2 (7 bases). The length of the CDR3 is 13 residues. Between the trimmed V and J ends, which lost 6 bases and 2 bases, there was a span of 11 bases. The CDR3 DNA is TGTGCCAGCAGGGGGGGGCCTGCCTACGAGCAGTACTTC. Translating gives CASRGGPAYEQYF.

This chain uses TRBV5-1 with TRBJ2-3; D unresolved. Per germline, CDR1 SGHRS and CDR2 YFSETQ. This CDR3 spans 14 amino acids. Trimming removed 1 base at V and 6 bases at J, with 12 bases between. CDR3 loop: CASSLYAQTDTQYF. CDR3 DNA: TGCGCCAGCAGCTTGTATGCACAAACGGATACGCAGTATTTT.

The V gene is TRBV4-1, the J gene TRBJ2-1, with D uncertain. CDR3 length: 14 amino acids. Germline CDR1 MGHRA, CDR2 YSYEKL. V dropped 1 base and J dropped 1 base, with 5 bases sitting between them. In nucleotides, the CDR3 is TGCGCCAGCAGCCAAGCTACGTCCTACAATGAGCAGTTCTTC. This codes for CASSQATSYNEQFF.